This entry lists 3 T cell receptor beta chains sequenced from one sample in a study of CD8 T cells in ankylosing spondylitis. TCRdb itself ran the 5' RACE reads through MiXCR, one entry per CDR3 protein. Among some 42,000 distinct CDR3 sequences listed, 2.7% were seen once. The source material was blood, either unsorted or a sorted T cell fraction (not recorded which). The receptors originated from a male donor with ankylosing spondylitis or in good health (not recorded which).

This clonotype was seen ten or more times. The chain recombines TRBV9 with TRBJ2-1, with 8 bases lining up with TRBD2. The J segment lost 4 bases and the V segment lost 0 bases, leaving 6 bases of the junction unmatched. The CDR3 contains 16 residues. The germline V gene encodes CDR1 SGDLS and CDR2 YYNGEE. The CDR3 sequence is CASSVATLAAYNEQFF. The CDR3 DNA reads as TGTGCCAGCAGCGTAGCTACACTAGCGGCATACAATGAGCAGTTCTTC.

Many counts were recorded for this clonotype. The chain couples TRBV9 to TRBJ1-1, with D possibly TRBD1 on 5 matching bases. The CDR3 has 13 amino acids. Trimming stripped 2 bases from V and 3 bases from J, with 8 bases between. Germline CDR1 and CDR2: SGDLS and YYNGEE. For the CDR3, the DNA is TGTGCCAGCAGCGTGGGGGATTACACTGAAGCTTTCTTT. Translation: CASSVGDYTEAFF.

This clonotype was counted ten times or more. This chain uses TRBV9 with TRBJ2-5, with a tentative D call TRBD2 (5 bases). Trimming left V 0 bases short and J 2 bases short, with 20 bases between. The CDR3 is made up of 18 amino acids. In germline, CDR1 is SGDLS, CDR2 YYNGEE. The CDR3 sequence is CASSVAEPLSRGQETQYF. CDR3 nucleotide sequence: TGTGCCAGCAGCGTAGCGGAACCCCTAAGCCGAGGGCAAGAGACCCAGTACTTC.